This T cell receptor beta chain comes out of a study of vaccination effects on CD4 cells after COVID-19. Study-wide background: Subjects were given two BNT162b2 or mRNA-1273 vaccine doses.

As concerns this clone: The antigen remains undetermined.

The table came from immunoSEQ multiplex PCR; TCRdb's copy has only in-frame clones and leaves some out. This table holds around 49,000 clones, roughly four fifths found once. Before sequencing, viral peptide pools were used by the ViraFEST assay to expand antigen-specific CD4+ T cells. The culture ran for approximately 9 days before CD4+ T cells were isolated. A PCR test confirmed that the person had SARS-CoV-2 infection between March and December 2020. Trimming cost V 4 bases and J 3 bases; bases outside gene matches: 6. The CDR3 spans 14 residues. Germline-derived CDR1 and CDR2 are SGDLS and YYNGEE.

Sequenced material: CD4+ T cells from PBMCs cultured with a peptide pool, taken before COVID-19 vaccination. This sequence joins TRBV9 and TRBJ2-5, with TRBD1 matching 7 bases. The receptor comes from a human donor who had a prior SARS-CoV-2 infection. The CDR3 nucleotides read TGTGCCAGCAGCCCCCAGCAGGGGGAAGAGACCCAGTACTTC. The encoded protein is CASSPQQGEETQYF.